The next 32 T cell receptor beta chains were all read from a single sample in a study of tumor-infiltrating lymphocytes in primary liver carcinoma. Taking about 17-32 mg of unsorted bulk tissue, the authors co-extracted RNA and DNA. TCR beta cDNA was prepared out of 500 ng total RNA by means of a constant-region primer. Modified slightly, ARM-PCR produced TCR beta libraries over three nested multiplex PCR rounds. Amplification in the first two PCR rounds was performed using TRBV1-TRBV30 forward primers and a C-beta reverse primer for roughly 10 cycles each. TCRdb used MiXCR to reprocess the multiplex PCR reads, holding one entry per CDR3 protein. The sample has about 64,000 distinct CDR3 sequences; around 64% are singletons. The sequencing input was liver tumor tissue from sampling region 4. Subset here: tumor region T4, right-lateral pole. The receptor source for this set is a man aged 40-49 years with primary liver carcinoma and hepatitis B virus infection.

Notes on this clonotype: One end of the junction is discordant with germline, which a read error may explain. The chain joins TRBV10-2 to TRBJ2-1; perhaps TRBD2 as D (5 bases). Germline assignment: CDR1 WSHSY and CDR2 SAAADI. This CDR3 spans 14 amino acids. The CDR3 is CASSEGRLLNEHFF. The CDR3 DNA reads TGTGCCAGCAGTGAGGGCAGGTTACTCAATGAGCACTTCTTC.

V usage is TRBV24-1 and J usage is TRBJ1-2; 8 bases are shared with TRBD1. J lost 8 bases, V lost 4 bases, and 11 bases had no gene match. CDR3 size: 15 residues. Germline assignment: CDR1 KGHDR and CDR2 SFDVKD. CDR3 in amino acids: CATSEPRDRSWGYTF. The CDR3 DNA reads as TGTGCCACCAGTGAGCCACGGGACAGGAGTTGGGGCTACACCTTC.

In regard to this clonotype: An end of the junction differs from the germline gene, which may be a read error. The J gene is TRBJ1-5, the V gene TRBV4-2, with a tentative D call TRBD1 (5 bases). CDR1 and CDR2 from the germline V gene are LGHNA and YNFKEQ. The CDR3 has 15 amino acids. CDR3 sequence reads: CASSQGWAPNQPQHF. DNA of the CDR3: TGCGCCAGCAGCCAGGGTTGGGCCCCAAATCAGCCCCAGCATTTT.

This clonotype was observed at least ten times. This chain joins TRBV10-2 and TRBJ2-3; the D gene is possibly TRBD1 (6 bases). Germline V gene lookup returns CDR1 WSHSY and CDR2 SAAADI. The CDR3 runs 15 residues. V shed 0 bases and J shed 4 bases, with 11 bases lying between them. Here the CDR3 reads CASSESTAGADTQYF. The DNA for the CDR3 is TGCGCCAGCAGTGAGTCGACGGCAGGGGCAGATACGCAGTATTTT.

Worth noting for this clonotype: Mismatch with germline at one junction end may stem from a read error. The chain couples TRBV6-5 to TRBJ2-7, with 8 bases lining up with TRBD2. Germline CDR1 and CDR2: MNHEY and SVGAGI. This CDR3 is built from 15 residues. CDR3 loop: CASTVTSGDFYEQYF. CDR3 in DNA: TGTGCCAGCACGGTAACTAGCGGAGATTTCTACGAGCAGTACTTT.

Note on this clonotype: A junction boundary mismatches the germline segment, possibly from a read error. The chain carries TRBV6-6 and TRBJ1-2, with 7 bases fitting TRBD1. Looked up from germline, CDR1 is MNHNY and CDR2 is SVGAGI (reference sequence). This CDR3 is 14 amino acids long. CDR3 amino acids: CARGPDRDFYRYTF. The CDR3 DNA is TGTGCCAGAGGCCCCGACAGGGACTTCTATCGCTACACCTTC.

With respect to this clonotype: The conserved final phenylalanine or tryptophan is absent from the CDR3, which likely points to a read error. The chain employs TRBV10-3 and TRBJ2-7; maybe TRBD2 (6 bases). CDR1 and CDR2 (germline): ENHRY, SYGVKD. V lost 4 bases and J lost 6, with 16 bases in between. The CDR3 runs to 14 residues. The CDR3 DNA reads TGTGCCATCAGTGCGGGGGATAGTCGGCCCGAGCAGTACATC. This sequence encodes CAISAGDSRPEQYI.

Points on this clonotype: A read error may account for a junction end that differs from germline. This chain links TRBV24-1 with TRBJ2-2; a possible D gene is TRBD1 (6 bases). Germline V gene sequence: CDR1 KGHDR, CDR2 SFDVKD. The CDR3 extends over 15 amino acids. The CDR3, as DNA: TGTGCCACCAGTGATTCCAGAGGGGGTACCGGGGACCTGTTTTTT. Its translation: CATSDSRGGTGDLFF.

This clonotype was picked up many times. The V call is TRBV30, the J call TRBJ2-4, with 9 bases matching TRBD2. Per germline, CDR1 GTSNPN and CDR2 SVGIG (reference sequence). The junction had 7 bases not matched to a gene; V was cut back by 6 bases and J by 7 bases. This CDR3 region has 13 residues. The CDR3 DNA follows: TGTGCCTGTAGTAGCGGGAGTTTGAACATTCAGTACTTC. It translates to CACSSGSLNIQYF.

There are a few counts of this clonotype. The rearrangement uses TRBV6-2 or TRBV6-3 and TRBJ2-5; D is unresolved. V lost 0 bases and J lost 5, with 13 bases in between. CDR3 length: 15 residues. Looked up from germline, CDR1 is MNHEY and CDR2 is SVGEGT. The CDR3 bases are TGTGCCAGCAGTTACTCGAGTGTACCCAGGGAGACCCAGTACTTC. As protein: CASSYSSVPRETQYF.

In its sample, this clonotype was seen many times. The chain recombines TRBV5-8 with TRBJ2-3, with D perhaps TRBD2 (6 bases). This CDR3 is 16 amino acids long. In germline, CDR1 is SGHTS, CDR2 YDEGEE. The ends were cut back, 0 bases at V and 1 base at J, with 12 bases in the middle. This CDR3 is CASSLARDWRTDTQYF. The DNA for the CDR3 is TGTGCCAGCAGCTTGGCCCGGGACTGGCGCACAGATACGCAGTATTTT.

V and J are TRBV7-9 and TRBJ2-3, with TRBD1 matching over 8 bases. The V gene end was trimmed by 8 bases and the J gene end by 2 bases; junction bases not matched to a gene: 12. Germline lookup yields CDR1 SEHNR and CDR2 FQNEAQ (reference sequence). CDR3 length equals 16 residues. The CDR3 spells CASGLDDRGDTDTQYF. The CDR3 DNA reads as TGTGCCAGCGGATTAGATGACAGGGGAGACACAGATACGCAGTATTTT.

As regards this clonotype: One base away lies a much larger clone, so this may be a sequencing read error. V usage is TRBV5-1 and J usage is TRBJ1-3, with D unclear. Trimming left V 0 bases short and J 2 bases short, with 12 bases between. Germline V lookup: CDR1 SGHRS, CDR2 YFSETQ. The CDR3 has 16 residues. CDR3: CASSLDGLNTGNTIYF. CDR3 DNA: TGCGCCAGCAGCTTGGACGGGCTGAACACTGGAAACACCATATATTTT.

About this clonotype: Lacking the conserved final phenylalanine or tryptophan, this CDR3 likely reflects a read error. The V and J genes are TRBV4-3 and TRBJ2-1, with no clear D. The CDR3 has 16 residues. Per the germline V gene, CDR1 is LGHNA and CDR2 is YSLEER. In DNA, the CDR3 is TGCGCCAGCAGTCAAGTAGCTCAACGGTCCTACAATGAGCAGTTCTTG. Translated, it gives CASSQVAQRSYNEQFL.

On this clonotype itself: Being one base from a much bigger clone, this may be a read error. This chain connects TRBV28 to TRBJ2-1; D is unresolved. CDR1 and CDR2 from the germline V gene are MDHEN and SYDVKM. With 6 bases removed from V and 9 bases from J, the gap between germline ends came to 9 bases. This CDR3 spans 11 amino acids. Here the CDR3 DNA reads TGTGCCAGCAGCCGCCTATGTGAGCAGTTCTTC. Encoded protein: CASSRLCEQFF.

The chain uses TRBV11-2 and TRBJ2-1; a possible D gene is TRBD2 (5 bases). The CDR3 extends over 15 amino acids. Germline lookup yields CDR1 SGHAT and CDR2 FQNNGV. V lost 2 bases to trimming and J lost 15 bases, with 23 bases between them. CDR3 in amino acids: CASSLSAGVDCESFF. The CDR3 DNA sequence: TGTGCCAGCAGCTTAAGTGCAGGAGTGGACTGTGAGTCGTTCTTC.

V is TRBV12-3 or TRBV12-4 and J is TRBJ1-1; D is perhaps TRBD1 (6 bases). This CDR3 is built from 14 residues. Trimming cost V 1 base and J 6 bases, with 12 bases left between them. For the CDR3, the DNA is TGTGCCAGCAGTTTAGAAGCAGGGGCCCCTGAAGCTTTCTTT. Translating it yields CASSLEAGAPEAFF.

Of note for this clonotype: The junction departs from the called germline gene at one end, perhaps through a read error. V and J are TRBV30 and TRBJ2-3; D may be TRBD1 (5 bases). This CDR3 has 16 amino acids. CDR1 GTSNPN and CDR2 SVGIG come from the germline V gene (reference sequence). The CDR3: CACSASRVSGTDTQYF. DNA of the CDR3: TGTGCCTGCAGTGCCTCCAGGGTCTCCGGCACAGACACGCAGTATTTT.

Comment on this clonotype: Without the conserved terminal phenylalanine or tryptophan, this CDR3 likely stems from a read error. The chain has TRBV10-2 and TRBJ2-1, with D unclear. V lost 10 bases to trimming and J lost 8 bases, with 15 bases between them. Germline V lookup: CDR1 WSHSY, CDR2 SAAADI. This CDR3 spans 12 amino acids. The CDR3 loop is CATSFGVDEQFV. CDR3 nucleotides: TGCGCCACCTCGTTTGGAGTGGATGAGCAGTTCGTC.

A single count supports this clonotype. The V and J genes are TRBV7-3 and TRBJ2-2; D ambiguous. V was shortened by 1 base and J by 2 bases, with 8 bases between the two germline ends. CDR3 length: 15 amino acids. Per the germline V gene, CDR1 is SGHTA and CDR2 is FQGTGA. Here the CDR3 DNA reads TGTGCCAGCAGCTTAAGTTCGGCTAACACCGGGGAGCTGTTTTTT. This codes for CASSLSSANTGELFF.

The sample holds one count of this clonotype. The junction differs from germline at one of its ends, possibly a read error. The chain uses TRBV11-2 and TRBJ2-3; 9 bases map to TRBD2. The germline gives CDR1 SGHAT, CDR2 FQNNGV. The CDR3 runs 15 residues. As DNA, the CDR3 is TGTGCCAGCAGCGATAGCGGGAGATTTACATATACGCACAATTTT. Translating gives CASSDSGRFTYTHNF.

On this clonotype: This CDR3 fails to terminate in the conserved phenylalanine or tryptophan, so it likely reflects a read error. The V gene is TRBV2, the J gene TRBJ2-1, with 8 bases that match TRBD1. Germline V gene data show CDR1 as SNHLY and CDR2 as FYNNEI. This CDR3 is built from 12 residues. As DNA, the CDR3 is TGCGCCAGTTCGACAGGGGAGGATGAGCAGTTCCTC. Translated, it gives CASSTGEDEQFL.

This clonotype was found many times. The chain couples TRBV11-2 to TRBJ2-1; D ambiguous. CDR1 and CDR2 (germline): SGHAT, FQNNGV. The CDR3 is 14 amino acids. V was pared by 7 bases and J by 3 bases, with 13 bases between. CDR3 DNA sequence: TGTGCCAGCACCCCCGATGGCGGCTACAATGAGCAGTTCTTC. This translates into CASTPDGGYNEQFF.

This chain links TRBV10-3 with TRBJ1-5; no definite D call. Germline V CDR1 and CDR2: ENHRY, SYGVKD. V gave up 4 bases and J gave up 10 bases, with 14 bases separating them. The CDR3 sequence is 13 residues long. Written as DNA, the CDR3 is TGTGCCATCAGTGGGTCTAGGGAGCAACCCCAGCATTTT. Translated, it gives CAISGSREQPQHF.

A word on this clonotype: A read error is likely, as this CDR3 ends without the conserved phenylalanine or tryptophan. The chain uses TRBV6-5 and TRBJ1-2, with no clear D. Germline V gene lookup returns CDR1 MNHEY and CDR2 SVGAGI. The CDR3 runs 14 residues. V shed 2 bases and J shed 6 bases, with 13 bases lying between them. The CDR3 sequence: CASSYSGDGNGYTL. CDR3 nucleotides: TGTGCCAGCAGTTACAGTGGAGACGGGAATGGCTACACCTTA.

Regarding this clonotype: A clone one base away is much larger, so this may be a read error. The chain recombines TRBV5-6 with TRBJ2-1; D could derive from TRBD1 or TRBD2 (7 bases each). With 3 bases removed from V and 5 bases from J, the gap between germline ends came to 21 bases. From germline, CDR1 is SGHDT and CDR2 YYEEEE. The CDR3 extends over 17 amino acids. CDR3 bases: TGTGCCAGCAGCTCGAACCTACAGGGGCGGGGGCACAATGAGCAGTTCTTC. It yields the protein CASSSNLQGRGHNEQFF.

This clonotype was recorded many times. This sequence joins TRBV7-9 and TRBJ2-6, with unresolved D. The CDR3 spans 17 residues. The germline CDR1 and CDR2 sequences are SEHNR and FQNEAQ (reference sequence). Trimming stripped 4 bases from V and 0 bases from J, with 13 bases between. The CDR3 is CASSSPMQISGANVLTF. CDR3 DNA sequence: TGTGCCAGCAGCTCTCCGATGCAAATCTCTGGGGCCAACGTCCTGACTTTC.

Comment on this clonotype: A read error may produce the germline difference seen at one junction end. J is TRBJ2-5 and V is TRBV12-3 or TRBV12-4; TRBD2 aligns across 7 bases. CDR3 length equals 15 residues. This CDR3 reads CASTKGLVGGETQYF. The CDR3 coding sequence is TGTGCCAGCACCAAAGGACTAGTGGGTGGAGAGACCCAGTATTTC.

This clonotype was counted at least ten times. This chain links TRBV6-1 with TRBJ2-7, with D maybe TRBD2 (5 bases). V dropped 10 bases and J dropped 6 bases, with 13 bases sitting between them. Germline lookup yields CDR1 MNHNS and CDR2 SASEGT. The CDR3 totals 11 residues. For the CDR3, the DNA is TGTGCCACCAGCGGACTCTGCGAGCAGTACTTC. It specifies CATSGLCEQYF.

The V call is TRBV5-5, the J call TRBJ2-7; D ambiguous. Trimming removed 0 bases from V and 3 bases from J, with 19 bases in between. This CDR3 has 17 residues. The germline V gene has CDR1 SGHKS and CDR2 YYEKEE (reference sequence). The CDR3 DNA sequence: TGTGCCAGCAGCTTGGATCAACACGTGACTCGGCTCTACGAGCAGTACTTC. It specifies CASSLDQHVTRLYEQYF.

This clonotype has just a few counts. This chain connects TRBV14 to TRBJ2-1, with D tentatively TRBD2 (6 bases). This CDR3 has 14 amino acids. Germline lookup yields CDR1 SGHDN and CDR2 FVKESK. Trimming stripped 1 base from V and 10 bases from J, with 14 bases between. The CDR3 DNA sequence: TGTGCCAGCAGCCAAGGTGGCGGGGTTGGGGAGCAGTTCTTC. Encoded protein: CASSQGGGVGEQFF.

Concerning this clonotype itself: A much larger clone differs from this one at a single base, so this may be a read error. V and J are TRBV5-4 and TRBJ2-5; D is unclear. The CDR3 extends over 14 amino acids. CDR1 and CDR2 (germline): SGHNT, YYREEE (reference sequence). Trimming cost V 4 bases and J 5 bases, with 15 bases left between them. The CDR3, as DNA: TGTGCCAGCAGCCCAGCACATGTGGGGGAGACCCAGTACTTC. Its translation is CASSPAHVGETQYF.